The clone carrying this T cell receptor (beta chain) has a handful of counts. This specimen belongs to a study of T cells in Graves' hyperthyroidism and ophthalmopathy. Amplified TCR beta CDR3 regions derived from RNA transcripts. HTBI primers were employed in a first-round RT-PCR of the TCR CDR3. Using its own MiXCR run on the multiplex PCR reads, TCRdb lists one record per CDR3 protein. Of about 400,000 distinct CDR3 sequences in the sample, about 16% were seen once. The CDR3 spans 16 residues. Trimming stripped 4 bases from V and 0 bases from J, with 16 bases between. Germline assignment: CDR1 DFQATT and CDR2 SNEGSKA (reference sequence).

Sequenced input: blood. The chain joins TRBV20-1 to TRBJ1-5; D remains ambiguous. The receptor comes from a woman in her sixties with Graves' ophthalmopathy. Written as DNA, the CDR3 is TGCAGTGCTATGGCTCAGAACTCATATAGCAATCAGCCCCAGCATTTT. It encodes CSAMAQNSYSNQPQHF.